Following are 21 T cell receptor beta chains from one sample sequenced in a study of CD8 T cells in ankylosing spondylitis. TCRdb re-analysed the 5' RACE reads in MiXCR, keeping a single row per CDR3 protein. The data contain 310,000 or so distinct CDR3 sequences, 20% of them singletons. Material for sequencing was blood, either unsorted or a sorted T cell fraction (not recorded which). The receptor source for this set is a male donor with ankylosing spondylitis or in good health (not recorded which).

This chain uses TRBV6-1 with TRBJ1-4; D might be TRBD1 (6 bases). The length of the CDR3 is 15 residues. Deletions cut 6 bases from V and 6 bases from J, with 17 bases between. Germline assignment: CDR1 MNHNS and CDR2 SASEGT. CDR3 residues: CASRPSGGEYEKLFF. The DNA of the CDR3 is TGTGCCAGCAGGCCCTCGGGGGGCGAATATGAAAAACTGTTTTTT.

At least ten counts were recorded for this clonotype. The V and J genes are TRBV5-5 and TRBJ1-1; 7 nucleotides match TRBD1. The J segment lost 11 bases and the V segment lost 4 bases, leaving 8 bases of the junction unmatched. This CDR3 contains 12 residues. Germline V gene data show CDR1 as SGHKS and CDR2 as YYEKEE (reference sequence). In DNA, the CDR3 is TGTGCCAGCAGCGCTAATACAGGGGACGCTTTCTTT. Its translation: CASSANTGDAFF.

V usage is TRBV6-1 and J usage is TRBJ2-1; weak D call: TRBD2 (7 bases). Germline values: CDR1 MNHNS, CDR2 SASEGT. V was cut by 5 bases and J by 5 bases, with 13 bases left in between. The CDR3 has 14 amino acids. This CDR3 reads CASSRGAPHNEQFF. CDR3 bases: TGTGCCAGCAGTCGGGGGGCGCCTCACAATGAGCAGTTCTTC.

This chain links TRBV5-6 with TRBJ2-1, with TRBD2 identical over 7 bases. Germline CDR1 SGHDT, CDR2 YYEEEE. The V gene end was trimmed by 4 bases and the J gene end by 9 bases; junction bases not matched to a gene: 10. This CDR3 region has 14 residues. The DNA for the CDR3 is TGTGCCAGCAGCGGGCACAGAGGGGAGGGTGAGCAGTTCTTC. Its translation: CASSGHRGEGEQFF.

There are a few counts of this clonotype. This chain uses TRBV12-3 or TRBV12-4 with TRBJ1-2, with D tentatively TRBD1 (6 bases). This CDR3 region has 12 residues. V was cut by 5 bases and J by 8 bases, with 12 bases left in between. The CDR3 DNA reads TGTGCCAGCAGTCCTCAGGGGAACGGCTACACCTTC. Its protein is CASSPQGNGYTF.

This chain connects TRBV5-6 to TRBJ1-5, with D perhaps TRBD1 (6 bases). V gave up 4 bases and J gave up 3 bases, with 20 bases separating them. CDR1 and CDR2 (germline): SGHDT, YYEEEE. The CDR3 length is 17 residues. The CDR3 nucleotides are TGTGCCAGCAGCCCCGGACAGACGAGGTTGGTCAATCAGCCCCAGCATTTT. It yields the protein CASSPGQTRLVNQPQHF. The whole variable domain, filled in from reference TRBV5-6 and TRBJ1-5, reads DAGVTQSPTHLIKTRGQQVTLRCSPKSGHDTVSWYQQALGQGPQFIFQYYEEEERQRGNFPDRFSGHQFPNYSSELNVNALLLGDSALYLCASSPGQTRLVNQPQHFGDGTRLSIL.

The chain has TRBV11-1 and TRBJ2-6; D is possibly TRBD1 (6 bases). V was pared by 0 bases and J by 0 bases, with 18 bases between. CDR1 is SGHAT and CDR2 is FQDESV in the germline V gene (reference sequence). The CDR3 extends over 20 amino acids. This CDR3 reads CASSLAWTDQSASGANVLTF. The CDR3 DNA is TGTGCCAGCAGCTTAGCTTGGACAGATCAATCCGCCTCTGGGGCCAACGTCCTGACTTTC.

In DNA form, the CDR3 reads TGTGCCAGCAGCCCGCCCGCAGGCCACAATCAGCCCCAGCATTTT. It encodes CASSPPAGHNQPQHF. V is TRBV12-3 or TRBV12-4 and J is TRBJ1-5; no reliable D call. The CDR3 spans 15 residues. V shed 6 bases and J shed 3 bases, with 15 bases lying between them.

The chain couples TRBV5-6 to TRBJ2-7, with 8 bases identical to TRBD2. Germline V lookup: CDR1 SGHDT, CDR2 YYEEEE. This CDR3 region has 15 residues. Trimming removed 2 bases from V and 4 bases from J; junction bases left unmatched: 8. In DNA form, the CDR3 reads TGTGCCAGCAGCTTTAGCGGGACGTCCTTATACGAGCAGTACGTC. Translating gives CASSFSGTSLYEQYV.

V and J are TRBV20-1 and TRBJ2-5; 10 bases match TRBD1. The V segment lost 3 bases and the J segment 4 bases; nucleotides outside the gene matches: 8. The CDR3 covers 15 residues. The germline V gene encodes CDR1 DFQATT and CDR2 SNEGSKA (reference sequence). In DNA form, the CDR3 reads TGCAGTGCTAGTCCGGGACAGGGGATCGCAGAGACCCAGTACTTC. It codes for CSASPGQGIAETQYF.

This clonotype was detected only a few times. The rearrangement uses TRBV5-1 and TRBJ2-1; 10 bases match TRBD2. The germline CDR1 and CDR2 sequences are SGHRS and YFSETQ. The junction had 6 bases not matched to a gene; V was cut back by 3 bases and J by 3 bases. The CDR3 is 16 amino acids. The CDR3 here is CASSSPGLASYNEQFF. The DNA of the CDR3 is TGCGCCAGCAGCTCTCCGGGACTAGCGAGCTACAATGAGCAGTTCTTC.

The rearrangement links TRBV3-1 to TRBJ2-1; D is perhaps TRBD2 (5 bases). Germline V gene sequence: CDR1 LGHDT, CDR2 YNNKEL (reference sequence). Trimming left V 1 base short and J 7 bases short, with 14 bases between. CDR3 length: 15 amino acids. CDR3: CASSQVSRGTNEQFF. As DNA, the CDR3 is TGTGCCAGCAGCCAAGTCAGCCGGGGTACGAATGAGCAGTTCTTC.

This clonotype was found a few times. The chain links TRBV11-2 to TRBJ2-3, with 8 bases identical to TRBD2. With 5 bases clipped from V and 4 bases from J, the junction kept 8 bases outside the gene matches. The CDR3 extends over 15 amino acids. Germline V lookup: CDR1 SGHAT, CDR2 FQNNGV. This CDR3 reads CASSVISGVADTQYF. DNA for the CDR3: TGTGCCAGCAGCGTAATTAGCGGGGTGGCAGATACGCAGTATTTT.

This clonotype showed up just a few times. The CDR3 protein is CSVEDLGGSGLVWKQFF. In DNA form, the CDR3 reads TGCAGCGTTGAAGATCTAGGGGGGTCTGGACTAGTCTGGAAGCAGTTCTTC. This chain uses TRBV29-1 with TRBJ2-1, with D possibly matching TRBD2 (7 bases). This CDR3 has 17 residues. Germline lookup yields CDR1 SQVTM and CDR2 ANQGSEA. Trimming removed 0 bases from V and 11 bases from J, with 26 bases in between.

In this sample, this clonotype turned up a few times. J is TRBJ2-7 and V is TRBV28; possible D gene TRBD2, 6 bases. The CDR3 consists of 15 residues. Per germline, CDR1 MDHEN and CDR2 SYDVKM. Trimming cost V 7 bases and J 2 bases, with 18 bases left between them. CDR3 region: CASMGSGGGAYEQYV. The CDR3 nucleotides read TGTGCCAGCATGGGGTCCGGGGGTGGCGCCTACGAGCAGTACGTC.

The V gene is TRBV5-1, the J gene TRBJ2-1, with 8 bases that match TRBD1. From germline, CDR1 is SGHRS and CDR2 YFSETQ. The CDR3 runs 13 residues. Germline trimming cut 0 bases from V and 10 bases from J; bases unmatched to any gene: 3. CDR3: CASSLDRGDEQFF. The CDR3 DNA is TGCGCCAGCAGCTTGGACAGGGGGGACGAGCAGTTCTTC.

CDR3 bases: TGTGCCAGCAGTTCGACCGGGACAGGGGGCGAAAAACTGTTTTTT. As protein: CASSSTGTGGEKLFF. This chain connects TRBV28 to TRBJ1-4; 12 bases map to TRBD1. This CDR3 has 15 amino acids. V was pared by 4 bases and J by 8 bases, with 5 bases of the junction left unmatched. Germline assignment: CDR1 MDHEN and CDR2 SYDVKM.

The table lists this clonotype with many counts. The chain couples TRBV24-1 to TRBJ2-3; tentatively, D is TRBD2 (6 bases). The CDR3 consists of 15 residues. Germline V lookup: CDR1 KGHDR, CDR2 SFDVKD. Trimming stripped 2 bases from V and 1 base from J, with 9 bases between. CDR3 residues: CATSDSGEGTDTQYF. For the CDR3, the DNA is TGTGCCACCAGTGATTCCGGGGAGGGCACAGATACGCAGTATTTT.

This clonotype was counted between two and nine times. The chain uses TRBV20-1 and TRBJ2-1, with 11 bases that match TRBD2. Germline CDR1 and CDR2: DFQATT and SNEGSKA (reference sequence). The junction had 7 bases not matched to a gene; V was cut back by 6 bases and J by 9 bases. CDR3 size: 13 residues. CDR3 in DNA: TGCAGTGCCGCACTAGCGGGAGTTGGTGAGCAGTTCTTC. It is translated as CSAALAGVGEQFF.

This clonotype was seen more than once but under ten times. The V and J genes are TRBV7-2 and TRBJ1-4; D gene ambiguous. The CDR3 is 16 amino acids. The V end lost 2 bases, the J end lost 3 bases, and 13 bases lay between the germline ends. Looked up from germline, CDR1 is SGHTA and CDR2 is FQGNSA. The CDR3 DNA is TGTGCCAGCAGCTTATCTTCAACCTACGCTAATGAAAAACTGTTTTTT. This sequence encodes CASSLSSTYANEKLFF.

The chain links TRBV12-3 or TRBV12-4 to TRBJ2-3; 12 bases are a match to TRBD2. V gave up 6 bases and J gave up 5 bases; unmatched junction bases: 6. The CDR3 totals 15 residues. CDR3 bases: TGTGCCAGCAGGACTAGCGGGAGCTTCGGAGATACGCAGTATTTT. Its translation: CASRTSGSFGDTQYF.